A selection of T cell receptor beta chains follows, all from one sample in a study of cytotoxic CD8 clonotypes in ibrutinib-treated CLL. Produced via immunoSEQ multiplex PCR; TCRdb's table is partial and in-frame only. The table has roughly 250,000 clones, 70% seen once; the top ten hold 15%. The source material was PBMCs, sampled after 24 months of ibrutinib treatment. The receptors were gathered from a human donor with chronic lymphocytic leukemia. Both conserved end residues are part of each CDR3.

TRBJ1-1 11 TRBV6-1 CASRDTNEAFF
TRBJ2-7 15 TRBV9 CASSPTRGLSYEQYF
TRBJ2-7 12 TRBV13 CASSLGPDEQYF
TRBJ2-7 14 TRBV28 CASSRRHSSVEQYF
TRBJ2-3 15 TRBV27 CASSLPSSGPTTQYF
TRBJ2-5 13 TRBV5-1 CASSLSGGETQYF
TRBJ1-2 13 TRBV27 CASSTRDSWGYTF
TRBJ2-2 15 TRBV12-2 CASRLALAGTGELFF
TRBJ1-3 12 TRBV9 CASSYTGNTIYF
TRBJ2-7 16 TRBV7-9 CASSRLRTSGVYEQYF
TRBJ2-7 13 TRBV9 CASPRDKTYEQYF
TRBJ1-2 15 TRBV6-5 CASSYTTGKDYGYTF
TRBJ1-1 12 TRBV28 CASSWGEQDSFF
TRBJ2-7 15 TRBV19 CASSPGRQGVYEQYF
TRBJ1-5 13 TRBV18 CASSYGENQPQHF
TRBJ2-5 13 TRBV7-3 CASSPASMETQYF
TRBJ2-3 12 TRBV7-3 CASSQAADTQYF
TRBJ2-7 13 TRBV6-5 CASTTGSSYEQYF
TRBJ1-5 17 TRBV28 CASTPPPEGRLQQPQHF
TRBJ2-3 16 TRBV27 CASSYGLAGRADTQYF
TRBJ2-5 13 TRBV5-1 CASSLNMRETQYF
TRBJ1-1 14 TRBV2 CASTGAFSNTEAFF
TRBJ1-3 18 TRBV27 CASSPSGTEVLSGNTIYF
TRBJ2-5 12 TRBV6-5 CASRTARETQYF
TRBJ2-3 13 TRBV25-1 CASSLSLADTQYF
TRBJ2-7 14 TRBV25-1 CASSKPGIPYEQYF
TRBJ1-1 16 TRBV5-4 CASSVKPRGMNTEAFF
TRBJ2-5 15 TRBV5-1 CASSLVGSGQETQYF
TRBJ2-7 16 TRBV18 CASSPISAGVSNEQYF
TRBJ1-2 13 TRBV6-5 CASGPQGIEGYTF
TRBJ1-3 12 TRBV6-5 CASQNSGNTIYF
TRBJ2-7 14 TRBV6-5 CASADTGASYEQYF
TRBJ2-1 16 TRBV29-1 CSVEGSASGRLNEQFF
TRBJ1-2 15 TRBV27 CASSLERGANYGYTF
TRBJ1-5 14 TRBV6-5 CASSEDRGDQPQHF
TRBJ2-7 13 TRBV5-4 CASSFGTNYEQYF